A selection of T cell receptor beta chains follows, all from one sample in a study of preoperative IRX-2 immunotherapy in early breast cancer. Data came from immunoSEQ multiplex PCR; TCRdb stores just in-frame clones and leaves some out. The table includes fewer than 25,000 clones, roughly 90% detected once. The sample was tumor tissue, taken after IRX-2 immunotherapy. The receptors were gathered from a human donor with breast cancer. CDR3s include the opening cysteine and the closing phenylalanine or tryptophan. D genes are given only for firm matches. Rows may omit the clone size; those that give it use once, few, many or a size class.

-	once	TRBV4-1	TRBJ1-4	CASSRELTGGGNEKLFF	TGCGCCAGCAGCCGGGAGCTGACTGGGGGAGGTAATGAAAAACTGTTTTTT
-	-	TRBV30	TRBJ1-4	CAWSVPVGELFF	TGTGCCTGGAGTGTACCGGTTGGGGAACTGTTTTTT
-	-	TRBV2	TRBJ2-7	CASSELKGLISYEQYF	TGTGCCAGCAGTGAACTGAAAGGCCTGATCTCCTACGAGCAGTACTTC
TRBD1	-	TRBV7-9	TRBJ2-5	CASSSGTEIQETQYF	TGTGCCAGCTCCTCCGGGACAGAAATACAAGAGACCCAGTACTTC
-	-	TRBV5-8	TRBJ2-1	CASSLLSSGSSYNEQFF	TGTGCCAGCAGCTTGTTGTCCAGCGGTAGCTCCTACAATGAGCAGTTCTTC
TRBD1	once	TRBV6-1	TRBJ1-6	CASSEQGQRVSSPLHF	TGTGCCAGCAGTGAGCAGGGACAGAGGGTTAGTTCACCCCTCCACTTT
-	-	TRBV16	TRBJ1-5	CASSQSRGGQPQHF	TGTGCCAGCAGCCAATCAAGGGGTGGCCAGCCCCAGCATTTT
TRBD1	-	TRBV5-1	TRBJ1-3	CASSAGQLINTIYF	TGCGCCAGCAGCGCGGGACAGTTGATTAACACCATATATTTT
-	few	TRBV9	TRBJ1-1	CASSVEEMNTEAFF	TGTGCCAGCAGCGTAGAGGAGATGAACACTGAAGCTTTCTTT
-	-	TRBV10-3	TRBJ2-7	CAIKGGVGYEQYF	TGTGCCATCAAGGGCGGGGTCGGCTACGAGCAGTACTTC
-	-	TRBV11-3	TRBJ2-1	CASSLDRTNEQFF	TGTGCCAGCAGCTTAGATCGAACGAATGAGCAGTTCTTC
TRBD1	once	TRBV11-2	TRBJ1-1	CASSQDRVGSAFF	TGTGCCAGCAGCCAGGACAGGGTAGGTTCAGCTTTCTTT
TRBD2	-	TRBV5-6	TRBJ2-7	CASSPVGLAGIYEQYF	TGTGCCAGCAGCCCAGTAGGGCTAGCGGGAATCTACGAGCAGTACTTC